The clone carrying this TCR beta chain was counted ten times or more. Its antigen is as yet unknown. This CDR3 spans 14 amino acids. V lost 0 bases, J lost 4 bases, and 9 bases lay in between. Germline CDR1 and CDR2: SGHRS and YFSETQ. This record comes from a study of early T cells in non-severe SARS-CoV-2 infection. About the study: The sequenced material was bulk RNA from unsorted whole blood, and its chains were unpaired.

Unique molecular identifier tags were affixed to discrete cDNA molecules. TCRdb itself ran the 5' RACE reads through MiXCR, one entry per CDR3 protein. The sample contains over 55,000 distinct CDR3 sequences, 9.5% to 15% of which appear only once. General study points: Reliance on VDJdb matching favored anti-spike CD8 responses; private and CD4 specificities were missed.

The receptor's source is an adult who was a healthcare worker with PCR-confirmed SARS-CoV-2 infection or an uninfected control (not recorded which). This rearrangement joins TRBV5-1 to TRBJ2-3; weak D call: TRBD2 (5 bases). The input for sequencing was whole blood, taken at baseline. The CDR3, as DNA: TGCGCCAGCAGCTTGGGGGGAGCCCCAGATACGCAGTATTTT. Encoded protein: CASSLGGAPDTQYF.